This TCR beta chain comes out of a study of T cells in Graves' hyperthyroidism and ophthalmopathy. Fresh peripheral blood, 10 ml, was the source of the PBMCs. Template material for amplifying TCR beta CDR3 regions consisted of RNA transcripts. HTBI primers were the set used in a first-round RT-PCR of the TCR CDR3. TCRdb independently ran MiXCR on the multiplex PCR reads; one entry per CDR3 protein. The table lists approximately 300,000 distinct CDR3 sequences, over 15% of them singletons. The sequencing sample was made of blood. This receptor was obtained from a man younger than 45 with Graves' hyperthyroidism.

This CDR3 reads CASRTGATGANVLTF. The CDR3 region has the DNA TGTGCCAGCAGGACAGGGGCTACTGGGGCCAACGTCCTGACTTTC. The chain combines TRBV6-1 with TRBJ2-6; 8 bases fit TRBD1. The CDR3 is made up of 15 amino acids. Per the germline V gene, CDR1 is MNHNS and CDR2 is SASEGT. J gave up 2 bases and V 6 bases, and 3 bases lay outside the gene matches.